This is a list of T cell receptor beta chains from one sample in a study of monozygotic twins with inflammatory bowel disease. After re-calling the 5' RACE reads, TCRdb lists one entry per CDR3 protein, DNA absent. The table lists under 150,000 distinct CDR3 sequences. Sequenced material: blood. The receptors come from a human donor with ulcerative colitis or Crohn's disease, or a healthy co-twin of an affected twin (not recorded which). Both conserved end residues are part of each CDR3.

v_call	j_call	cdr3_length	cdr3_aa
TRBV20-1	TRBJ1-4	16	CSARAFVAGKNEKLFF
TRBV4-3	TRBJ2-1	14	CASSRTGTYNEQFF
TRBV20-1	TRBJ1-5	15	CSASVLAAPNQPQHF
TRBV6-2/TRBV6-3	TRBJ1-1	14	CASTRGQGIEKAFF
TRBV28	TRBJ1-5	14	CASRLGQSNQPQYF
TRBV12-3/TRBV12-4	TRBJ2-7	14	CASSPPGATYEQYF
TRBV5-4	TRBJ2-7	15	CASSPPGGNLYEQYF
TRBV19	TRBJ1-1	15	CATSSRAGPNTEAFF
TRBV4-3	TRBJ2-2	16	CASSRLQGPNTGELFF
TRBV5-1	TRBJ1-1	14	CASSLEAGNTEAFF
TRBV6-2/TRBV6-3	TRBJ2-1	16	CASGGHSGGAYNEQFF
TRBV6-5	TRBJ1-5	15	CASRLGGASNQPQHF
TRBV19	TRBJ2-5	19	CASSTSTTLLAGEQETQYF
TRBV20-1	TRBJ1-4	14	CSASRRVLNEKLFF
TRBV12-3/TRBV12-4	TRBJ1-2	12	CASSRPGIGYTF
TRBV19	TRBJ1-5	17	CASRSVSEGRSNQPQHF
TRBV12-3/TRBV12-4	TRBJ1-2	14	CASRPGTGYYGYTF
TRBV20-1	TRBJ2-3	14	CSARDLASTDTQYF
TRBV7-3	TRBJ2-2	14	CATKVNWDTGELFF
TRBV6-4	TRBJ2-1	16	CASSPGTSFAYNEQFF
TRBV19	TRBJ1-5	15	CASSMRQFSNQPQHF
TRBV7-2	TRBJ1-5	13	CASSLQSNQPQHF
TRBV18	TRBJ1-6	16	CASSPMGTNVGSPLHF
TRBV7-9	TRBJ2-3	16	CASKSGRTASTDTQYF
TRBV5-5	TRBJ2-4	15	CASSLVTGTKNIQYF
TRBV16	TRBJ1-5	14	CASSQSGSNQPQHF
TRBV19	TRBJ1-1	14	CASCPGGLNTEAFF
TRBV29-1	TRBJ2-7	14	CSVVGQGSFYEQYF
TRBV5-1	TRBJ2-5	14	CASSTTGGQETQYF
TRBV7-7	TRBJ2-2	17	CAGSPGQGRVGTGELFF
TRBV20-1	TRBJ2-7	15	CSAPKRDRMAYEQYF
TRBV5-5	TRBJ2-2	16	CASSFPTGADTGELFF
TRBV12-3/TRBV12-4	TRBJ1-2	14	CASSREGPAGGYTF
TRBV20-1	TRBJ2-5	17	CSATLNRDRRGLETQYF
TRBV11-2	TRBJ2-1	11	CAAGGYNEQFF